These 15 T cell receptor beta chains were sequenced from one sample in a study of cytomegalovirus exposure and HLA in healthy donors. The PCR employed 60 Vbeta primers together with 13 Jbeta primers. The repertoire was sequenced with immunoSEQ multiplex PCR; TCRdb's copy has only in-frame clones and lacks some. The sample holds about 200,000 clones, around 86% seen once. The sample taken for sequencing was PBMCs. The receptors stem from a woman between 40 and 50 years old in good health and CMV-seronegative.

This sequence joins TRBV29-1 and TRBJ1-2; D might be TRBD1 (5 bases). The CDR3 contains 18 residues. V was trimmed by 1 base and J by 7 bases, leaving 28 bases between them. CDR1 and CDR2 (germline): SQVTM, ANQGSEA. The CDR3 spells CSVEGYLGLRNHAGGYTF. CDR3 bases: TGCAGCGTTGAAGGTTACTTGGGACTGCGTAATCATGCTGGTGGCTACACCTTC. Full variable domain (rest looked up from reference TRBV29-1 and TRBJ1-2): SAVISQKPSRDICQRGTSLTIQCQVDSQVTMMFWYRQQPGQSLTLIATANQGSEATYESGFVIDKFPISRPNLTFSTLTVSNMSPEDSSIYLCSVEGYLGLRNHAGGYTFGSGTRLTVV.

Only one count was recorded for this clone. The chain has TRBV4-1 and TRBJ2-1; 8 positions agree with TRBD1. Per germline, CDR1 MGHRA and CDR2 YSYEKL. The trim removed 5 bases at V and 7 bases at J, leaving 4 bases unmatched. The CDR3 is 13 amino acids. The CDR3 nucleotides are TGCGCCAGCAGCGGAACAGGGGGAAATGAGCAGTTCTTC. Its protein is CASSGTGGNEQFF.

The chain employs TRBV19 and TRBJ1-3; the match to TRBD1 covers 7 bases. This CDR3 spans 15 amino acids. J gave up 2 bases and V 1 base, and 2 bases lay outside the gene matches. Germline assignment: CDR1 LNHDA and CDR2 SQIVND (reference sequence). The CDR3 protein is CASSIGGTAGNTIYF. CDR3 coding DNA: TGTGCCAGTAGTATAGGTGGGACAGCTGGAAACACCATATATTTT.

This chain joins TRBV10-1 and TRBJ1-3; 8 nucleotides align to TRBD1. This CDR3 has 16 residues. V trimming: 4 bases; J trimming: 0 bases; junction bases outside the gene matches: 5. Germline CDR1 is WNHNN and CDR2 is SYGVQD (reference sequence). The CDR3 DNA reads TGCGCCAGCAGTGGGGGGACAGGATCCTCTGGAAACACCATATATTTT. It translates to CASSGGTGSSGNTIYF.

This chain links TRBV5-1 with TRBJ1-5; 7 bases fit TRBD1. This CDR3 is built from 15 residues. The J segment lost 3 bases and the V segment lost 0 bases, leaving 3 bases of the junction unmatched. Germline V lookup: CDR1 SGHRS, CDR2 YFSETQ. The CDR3 loop reads CASSLAGQSNQPQHF. Here the CDR3 DNA reads TGCGCCAGCAGCTTGGCGGGACAGTCCAATCAGCCCCAGCATTTT.

V usage is TRBV2 and J usage is TRBJ2-1; 8 bases fit TRBD2. This CDR3 is built from 13 residues. V lost 7 bases, J lost 3 bases, and 2 bases stayed unmatched. Germline CDR1 reads SNHLY; CDR2 reads FYNNEI. CDR3 DNA: TGTGCCAGCACGGGGGGGTTCTACAATGAGCAGTTCTTC. The encoded protein is CASTGGFYNEQFF.

The J gene is TRBJ1-5, the V gene TRBV27; 9 positions match TRBD1. The germline V gene has CDR1 MNHEY and CDR2 SMNVEV (reference sequence). The CDR3 loop spans 15 amino acids. V lost 6 bases to trimming and J lost 6 bases; unmatched junction nucleotides: 9. The CDR3 bases are TGTGCCAGCAGCCCCTCAACAGGGGGCATTCAGCCCCAGCATTTT. It translates to CASSPSTGGIQPQHF.

This rearrangement joins TRBV19 to TRBJ2-1, with 12 nucleotides matching TRBD2. In germline, CDR1 is LNHDA, CDR2 SQIVND (reference sequence). With 6 bases clipped from V and 5 bases from J, the junction kept 14 bases outside the gene matches. There are 18 residues in the CDR3. Here the CDR3 DNA reads TGTGCCAGTAGCCATGGGCCTAGCGGGAGGGCCCTCCACAATGAGCAGTTCTTC. Translating it yields CASSHGPSGRALHNEQFF.

The V gene is TRBV7-2, the J gene TRBJ2-5; 10 bases are shared with TRBD1. V was pared by 4 bases and J by 0 bases, with 2 bases of the junction left unmatched. The germline gives CDR1 SGHTA, CDR2 FQGNSA. The length of the CDR3 is 15 residues. This CDR3 reads CASSSGQGYQETQYF. The CDR3 region has the DNA TGTGCCAGCAGCTCGGGACAGGGGTACCAAGAGACCCAGTACTTC.

The chain has TRBV28 and TRBJ1-5; 7 bases fit TRBD1. This CDR3 has 15 amino acids. V lost 4 bases to trimming and J lost 2 bases; unmatched junction nucleotides: 5. The V gene's germline CDR1 is MDHEN and CDR2 SYDVKM. CDR3 amino acids: CASSSTGSGNQPQHF. The CDR3 DNA follows: TGTGCCAGCAGTTCGACAGGGAGTGGCAATCAGCCCCAGCATTTT. Full variable domain (missing parts from reference TRBV28 and TRBJ1-5): DVKVTQSSRYLVKRTGEKVFLECVQDMDHENMFWYRQDPGLGLRLIYFSYDVKMKEKGDIPEGYSVSREKKERFSLILESASTNQTSMYLCASSSTGSGNQPQHFGDGTRLSIL.

This chain connects TRBV29-1 to TRBJ2-5, with 11 nucleotides matching TRBD2. Judging by the DNA end, TRBJ2-7 fits better; the J call may be wrong. CDR1 is SQVTM and CDR2 is ANQGSEA in the germline V gene. The CDR3 contains 13 residues. CDR3 region: CSAKLAGAYEQYF. The CDR3 DNA reads TGCAGCGCTAAACTAGCGGGGGCCTACGAGCAGTACTTC.

J is TRBJ2-5 and V is TRBV9; no firm D call. Trimming took off 0 bases at V and 4 bases at J, with 10 bases between the two ends. Germline assignment: CDR1 SGDLS and CDR2 YYNGEE. The CDR3 is 14 residues long. CDR3 nucleotide sequence: TGTGCCAGCAGCGTAGCGCCCCGAGGAGAGACCCAGTACTTC. Amino acids: CASSVAPRGETQYF.

V and J are TRBV7-2 and TRBJ2-1; D possibly corresponds to TRBD2 (6 bases). The CDR3 extends over 12 amino acids. Trimming pared 6 bases from V and 5 bases from J, leaving 8 bases between. In germline, CDR1 is SGHTA, CDR2 FQGNSA. The CDR3 bases are TGTGCCAGCAGAAGGGAGGACAATGAGCAGTTCTTC. It specifies CASRREDNEQFF.

The chain joins TRBV7-9 to TRBJ2-3, with 8 positions matching TRBD2. V lost 6 bases to trimming and J lost 1 base; unmatched junction nucleotides: 6. The germline CDR1 and CDR2 sequences are SEHNR and FQNEAQ (reference sequence). This CDR3 is 15 amino acids long. The DNA of the CDR3 is TGTGCCAGCAGTCCAAGACTAGCGCGCACAGATACGCAGTATTTT. This codes for CASSPRLARTDTQYF.

The chain is built from TRBV4-2 and TRBJ1-5; D gene unclear. The V end was cut by 0 bases, the J end by 6 bases, with 6 bases between. Per germline, CDR1 LGHNA and CDR2 YNFKEQ. The CDR3 has 13 amino acids. The chain's CDR3 is CASSQEFSQPQHF. The CDR3 nucleotides are TGTGCCAGCAGCCAAGAATTCAGTCAGCCCCAGCATTTT.